Below are 25 T cell receptor beta chains sequenced from a single sample in a study of T-cell memory formation after mild COVID-19. TCRdb reprocessed the 5' RACE reads via MiXCR and lists one record per CDR3 protein. The sample records more than 80,000 distinct CDR3 sequences, about a sixth being singletons. What was sequenced was PBMCs or a T cell subset sorted from them (not recorded which). These receptors all come from an adult woman who had mild COVID-19 (a few samples of this study predate the infection). Cell type and time point are not known.

This clonotype was seen more than once but under ten times. The chain employs TRBV4-2 and TRBJ2-7; 8 bases align to TRBD2. Germline CDR1 is LGHNA and CDR2 is YNFKEQ. The length of the CDR3 is 14 residues. Germline trimming cut 0 bases from V and 6 bases from J; bases unmatched to any gene: 4. The CDR3 is CASSQEAGEIEQYF. The CDR3, as DNA: TGTGCCAGCAGCCAAGAAGCGGGAGAGATCGAGCAGTACTTC.

V is TRBV12-3 or TRBV12-4 and J is TRBJ2-3, with TRBD2 matching over 8 bases. V lost 1 base to trimming and J lost 0 bases; unmatched junction nucleotides: 9. The CDR3 runs 18 residues. The CDR3 DNA is TGTGCCAGCAGTTTAGTCGTGACTAGCGTTGCTAGCACAGATACGCAGTATTTT. As protein: CASSLVVTSVASTDTQYF.

This clonotype was found a few times. The chain joins TRBV29-1 to TRBJ1-1; TRBD1 is a possible D gene (6 bases). The V end lost 5 bases, the J end lost 1 base, and 11 bases lay between the germline ends. Germline loops: CDR1 SQVTM, CDR2 ANQGSEA. This CDR3 contains 13 residues. CDR3 protein: CSVPRGWNTEAFF. DNA for the CDR3: TGCAGCGTTCCCAGGGGTTGGAACACTGAAGCTTTCTTT.

The chain has TRBV28 and TRBJ2-7; D tentatively reads TRBD1 or TRBD2 (5 bases each). This CDR3 region has 14 residues. Deletions cut 6 bases from V and 3 bases from J, with 15 bases between. Per the germline V gene, CDR1 is MDHEN and CDR2 is SYDVKM. The CDR3 DNA is TGTGCCAGCAGACCCTCGGGGCCACACTACGAGCAGTACTTC. It translates to CASRPSGPHYEQYF.

There are a few counts of this clonotype. The rearrangement joins TRBV20-1 to TRBJ2-5, with D uncertain. CDR1 and CDR2 from the germline V gene are DFQATT and SNEGSKA (reference sequence). The CDR3 has 11 amino acids. Trimming removed 2 bases from V and 4 bases from J, with 5 bases in between. CDR3 loop: CSARTRETQYF. The CDR3 nucleotides are TGCAGTGCTAGAACACGAGAGACCCAGTACTTC.

The CDR3 is CASSFDGTFNQPQHF. CDR3 bases: TGTGCCAGCAGCTTCGACGGAACCTTCAATCAGCCCCAGCATTTT. The V and J genes are TRBV7-9 and TRBJ1-5; D not certain. CDR1 and CDR2 (germline): SEHNR, FQNEAQ (reference sequence). The CDR3 sequence is 15 residues long. V was pared by 3 bases and J by 3 bases, with 12 bases between.

This clonotype was seen many times. This CDR3 reads CASSQFDMSTDTQYF. The CDR3 DNA is TGCGCCAGCAGCCAATTTGACATGTCCACAGATACGCAGTATTTT. The chain has TRBV4-1 and TRBJ2-3; D gene ambiguous. With 2 bases removed from V and 2 bases from J, the gap between germline ends came to 11 bases. Germline V lookup: CDR1 MGHRA, CDR2 YSYEKL. The CDR3 consists of 15 residues.

In its sample, this clonotype was seen a few times. The chain combines TRBV12-3 or TRBV12-4 with TRBJ2-7; tentatively, D is TRBD1 or TRBD2 (5 bases each). Trimming removed 6 bases at V and 1 base at J, with 10 bases between. The CDR3 consists of 13 residues. The CDR3 loop is CASRGTESYEQYF. DNA of the CDR3: TGTGCCAGCAGGGGGACGGAGTCCTACGAGCAGTACTTC.

There are a few counts of this clonotype. CDR3 loop: CASSSGWGPPNEQFF. The CDR3 bases are TGTGCCAGCAGCTCGGGCTGGGGTCCGCCCAATGAGCAGTTCTTC. This chain connects TRBV7-2 to TRBJ2-1, with unresolved D. The CDR3 is 15 residues long. CDR1 SGHTA and CDR2 FQGNSA come from the germline V gene. V was cut by 4 bases and J by 6 bases, with 16 bases left in between.

The CDR3 DNA sequence: TGCGCCAGCAGCCTCAGGGGGGAAAGCTCCTACGAGCAGTACTTC. Its translation is CASSLRGESSYEQYF. This chain uses TRBV4-1 with TRBJ2-7; a possible D gene is TRBD1 (7 bases). Germline V CDR1 and CDR2: MGHRA, YSYEKL. This CDR3 comprises 15 residues. Trimming stripped 4 bases from V and 0 bases from J, with 13 bases between.

The chain has TRBV4-1 and TRBJ2-3; TRBD1 agrees at 11 bases. The CDR3 consists of 16 residues. The V segment lost 5 bases and the J segment 3 bases; nucleotides outside the gene matches: 7. Per germline, CDR1 MGHRA and CDR2 YSYEKL. CDR3 in DNA: TGCGCCAGCAGCATCCGGGACAGGGGGACGACAGATACGCAGTATTTT. Residues: CASSIRDRGTTDTQYF.

In this sample, this clonotype turned up many times. This chain uses TRBV7-8 with TRBJ2-4, with 11 bases identical to TRBD1. CDR3 length: 17 amino acids. Germline trimming cut 0 bases from V and 6 bases from J; bases unmatched to any gene: 7. The germline gives CDR1 SGHVS, CDR2 FQNEAQ. The CDR3 loop is CASSLAALGTGGNIQYF. Here the CDR3 DNA reads TGTGCCAGCAGCTTAGCGGCCTTGGGGACAGGGGGAAACATTCAGTACTTC. The full variable domain, rest sourced from reference TRBV7-8 and TRBJ2-4, is GAGVSQSPRYKVAKRGQDVALRCDPISGHVSLFWYQQALGQGPEFLTYFQNEAQLDKSGLPSDRFFAERPEGSVSTLKIQRTQQEDSAVYLCASSLAALGTGGNIQYFGAGTRLSVL.

This chain uses TRBV6-2 or TRBV6-3 with TRBJ1-2; D is unresolved. V shed 3 bases and J shed 0 bases, with 11 bases lying between them. The CDR3 is 15 amino acids. Germline loops: CDR1 MNHEY, CDR2 SVGEGT. CDR3 protein: CASSYSAAANYGYTF. The CDR3 bases are TGTGCCAGCAGTTATTCGGCAGCGGCTAACTATGGCTACACCTTC.

The chain recombines TRBV7-6 with TRBJ2-5; D is unclear. Trimming cost V 1 base and J 3 bases, with 12 bases left between them. Germline assignment: CDR1 SGHVS and CDR2 FNYEAQ. The CDR3 runs 15 residues. CDR3 nucleotide sequence: TGTGCCAGCAGCTTAGATCCTGGAAATAAAGAGACCCAGTACTTC. Residues: CASSLDPGNKETQYF.

The rearrangement uses TRBV5-1 and TRBJ2-7, with D perhaps TRBD2 (5 bases). The V end was cut by 6 bases, the J end by 3 bases, with 13 bases between. Germline V CDR1 and CDR2: SGHRS, YFSETQ. The CDR3 covers 13 residues. The CDR3 sequence is CASTSLEGYEQYF. Written as DNA, the CDR3 is TGCGCCAGCACGAGTCTTGAGGGCTACGAGCAGTACTTC.

This clonotype was seen a few times. This chain joins TRBV2 and TRBJ1-2; maybe TRBD1 (5 bases). V shed 1 base and J shed 0 bases, with 15 bases lying between them. Germline V gives CDR1 SNHLY, CDR2 FYNNEI. The CDR3 is made up of 17 amino acids. In DNA form, the CDR3 reads TGTGCCAGCAGTGAAGGGCGACAGTATTCGTCTAACTATGGCTACACCTTC. The encoded protein is CASSEGRQYSSNYGYTF.

This chain uses TRBV27 with TRBJ2-7; TRBD1 might be the D (6 bases). The CDR3 runs 14 residues. Germline assignment: CDR1 MNHEY and CDR2 SMNVEV (reference sequence). V lost 2 bases to trimming and J lost 5 bases, with 13 bases between them. CDR3 bases: TGTGCCAGCAGTTTAAGAGCAGGGGATCACGAGCAGTACTTC. This sequence encodes CASSLRAGDHEQYF.

The chain is built from TRBV2 and TRBJ2-5; 9 nucleotides line up with TRBD2. J gave up 7 bases and V 5 bases, and 11 bases lay outside the gene matches. Per the germline V gene, CDR1 is SNHLY and CDR2 is FYNNEI. This CDR3 is built from 15 residues. CDR3 amino acids: CASSLPSGAEGTQYF. CDR3 DNA: TGTGCCAGCAGTCTACCTAGCGGGGCGGAAGGGACCCAGTACTTC.

This clonotype turned up a few times. The rearrangement uses TRBV5-1 and TRBJ2-7; 8 bases fit TRBD2. Germline CDR1 and CDR2: SGHRS and YFSETQ. CDR3 length: 16 amino acids. J was trimmed by 1 base and V by 4 bases; bases with no gene match: 10. CDR3 sequence: CASSPGGAGASYEQYF. CDR3 sequence (DNA): TGCGCCAGCAGCCCGGGAGGGGCAGGGGCATCCTACGAGCAGTACTTC. Filled out from reference TRBV5-1 and TRBJ2-7, the complete variable domain reads KAGVTQTPRYLIKTRGQQVTLSCSPISGHRSVSWYQQTPGQGLQFLFEYFSETQRNKGNFPGRFSGRQFSNSRSEMNVSTLELGDSALYLCASSPGGAGASYEQYFGPGTRLTVT.

The V call is TRBV20-1, the J call TRBJ1-1, with D perhaps TRBD1 (6 bases). The CDR3 sequence is 14 residues long. From germline, CDR1 is DFQATT and CDR2 SNEGSKA (reference sequence). Trimming removed 0 bases from V and 1 base from J, with 9 bases in between. The CDR3 coding sequence is TGCAGTGCTAGAGAACCGGGACAGAACACTGAAGCTTTCTTT. Its protein is CSAREPGQNTEAFF.

This clonotype was seen only a few times. The chain recombines TRBV7-9 with TRBJ2-5, with D perhaps TRBD1 (5 bases). Looked up from germline, CDR1 is SEHNR and CDR2 is FQNEAQ (reference sequence). Trimming cost V 5 bases and J 4 bases, with 11 bases left between them. This CDR3 is 13 amino acids long. The CDR3 protein is CASSPRVGETQYF. CDR3 coding DNA: TGTGCCAGCAGCCCCAGGGTTGGAGAGACCCAGTACTTC. The full variable domain, with the rest looked up from reference TRBV7-9 and TRBJ2-5, is DTGVSQNPRHKITKRGQNVTFRCDPISEHNRLYWYRQTLGQGPEFLTYFQNEAQLEKSRLLSDRFSAERPKGSFSTLEIQRTEQGDSAMYLCASSPRVGETQYFGPGTRLLVL.

A few counts support this clonotype. The rearrangement links TRBV20-1 to TRBJ2-7; 7 positions match TRBD2. The V gene's germline CDR1 is DFQATT and CDR2 SNEGSKA (reference sequence). V shed 0 bases and J 4 bases; nucleotides not matched to a gene: 6. The CDR3 spans 14 residues. CDR3 protein: CSARERGDPYEQYF. CDR3 sequence (DNA): TGCAGTGCTAGAGAACGGGGGGATCCTTACGAGCAGTACTTC.

The V call is TRBV10-3, the J call TRBJ2-4, with D possibly matching TRBD1 (5 bases). Germline V lookup: CDR1 ENHRY, CDR2 SYGVKD. V lost 3 bases and J lost 0, with 15 bases in between. This CDR3 has 17 amino acids. The CDR3 region is CAISDPDNRVAKNIQYF. The CDR3 DNA is TGTGCCATCAGTGATCCGGACAACCGGGTAGCCAAAAACATTCAGTACTTC.

In its sample, this clonotype was seen a few times. CDR3 bases: TGCGCCAGCAGCCAAGCGGGGTTTAATTCACCCCTCCACTTT. This codes for CASSQAGFNSPLHF. The chain uses TRBV4-1 and TRBJ1-6, with D hard to call. Germline loops: CDR1 MGHRA, CDR2 YSYEKL. V shed 1 base and J shed 6 bases, with 7 bases lying between them. CDR3 length: 14 residues.

The V call is TRBV15, the J call TRBJ2-7, with 11 nucleotides matching TRBD2. Germline V gives CDR1 LNHNV, CDR2 YYDKDF (reference sequence). This CDR3 comprises 16 residues. The ends lost 0 bases at V and 4 bases at J; junction bases unmatched: 5. The CDR3 here is CATSRDVAGGPYEQYF. The DNA of the CDR3 is TGTGCCACCAGCAGAGATGTAGCGGGGGGGCCTTACGAGCAGTACTTC.